This T cell receptor (beta chain) was profiled in a study of shared clonotypes between healthy human individuals. The CDR3 loop spans 18 amino acids. V was clipped by 4 bases and J by 3 bases, with 25 bases between them. CDR1 MNHNS and CDR2 SASEGT come from the germline V gene. The protocol was immunoSEQ multiplex PCR, while the TCRdb copy is restricted to in-frame clones and leaves out a portion. The sample carries a few million clones, more than 80% recorded once. The chain recombines TRBV6-1 with TRBJ2-7, with D perhaps given as TRBD1 or TRBD2 (7 bases each). The sequence derives from a man younger than 35 in good health. Some clones in this sample may be carry-over from other donors' samples. Specimen: naive CD4+ T cells from PBMCs. The sample's subset: CD45RA+ positively selected. Here the CDR3 DNA reads TGTGCCAGCAGTGCTCCATATTCCCCGGGACAGCGGGGCTACGAGCAGTACTTC. This sequence encodes CASSAPYSPGQRGYEQYF.